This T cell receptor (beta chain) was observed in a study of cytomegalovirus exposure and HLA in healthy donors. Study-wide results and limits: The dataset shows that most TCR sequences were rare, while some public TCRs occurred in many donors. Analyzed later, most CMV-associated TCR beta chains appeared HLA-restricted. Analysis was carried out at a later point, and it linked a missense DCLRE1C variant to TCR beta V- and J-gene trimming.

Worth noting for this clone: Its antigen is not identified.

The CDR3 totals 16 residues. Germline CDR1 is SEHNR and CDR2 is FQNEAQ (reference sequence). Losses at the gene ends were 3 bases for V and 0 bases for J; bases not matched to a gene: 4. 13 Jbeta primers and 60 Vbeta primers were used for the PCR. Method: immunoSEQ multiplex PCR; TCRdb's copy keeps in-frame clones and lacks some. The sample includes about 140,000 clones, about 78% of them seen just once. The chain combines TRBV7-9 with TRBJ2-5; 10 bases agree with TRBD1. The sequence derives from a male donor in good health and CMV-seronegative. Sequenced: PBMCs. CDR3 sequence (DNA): TGTGCCAGCAGCTTTACCGGGACAGGGGACCAAGAGACCCAGTACTTC. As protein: CASSFTGTGDQETQYF. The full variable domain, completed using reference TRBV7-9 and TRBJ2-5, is DTGVSQNPRHKITKRGQNVTFRCDPISEHNRLYWYRQTLGQGPEFLTYFQNEAQLEKSRLLSDRFSAERPKGSFSTLEIQRTEQGDSAMYLCASSFTGTGDQETQYFGPGTRLLVL.